Listed here are 28 T cell receptor beta chains from one sample, sequenced in a study of T-cell memory formation after mild COVID-19. TCRdb re-called the 5' RACE reads through MiXCR, storing one row per CDR3 protein. Of 170,000 or so distinct CDR3 sequences listed, 31% were seen once; the top ten hold approximately 12%. Input material: PBMCs or a T cell subset sorted from them (not recorded which). These receptors were collected from an adult woman who had mild COVID-19 (a few samples of this study predate the infection). Cell type and time point are not known.

This chain joins TRBV5-1 and TRBJ2-5, with D unresolved. Trimming cost V 6 bases and J 1 base, with 10 bases left between them. CDR1 is SGHRS, CDR2 YFSETQ, per germline. The CDR3 loop spans 13 amino acids. The CDR3: CASTALGQETQYF. Here the CDR3 DNA reads TGCGCCAGCACTGCTCTGGGCCAAGAGACCCAGTACTTC.

V usage is TRBV7-9 and J usage is TRBJ2-1; D is ambiguous. The V gene lost 5 bases and the J gene lost 7 bases, with 12 bases spanning the gap. CDR3 length: 13 amino acids. Germline lookup yields CDR1 SEHNR and CDR2 FQNEAQ (reference sequence). The CDR3 DNA reads TGTGCCAGCAGCCACGTTCCCGTGAATGAGCAGTTCTTC. Translated: CASSHVPVNEQFF.

This clonotype appeared a few times. The rearrangement joins TRBV7-2 to TRBJ2-1; the match to TRBD2 covers 9 bases. V lost 5 bases to trimming and J lost 5 bases; unmatched junction nucleotides: 7. CDR1 SGHTA and CDR2 FQGNSA come from the germline V gene. This CDR3 region has 15 residues. DNA for the CDR3: TGTGCCAGCAGCGACGCGGGACTAGCAGACAATGAGCAGTTCTTC. As protein: CASSDAGLADNEQFF.

The CDR3 reads CASSLTPDTDTQYF. The CDR3, as DNA: TGCGCCAGCAGCTTGACGCCCGACACAGATACGCAGTATTTT. This chain connects TRBV5-1 to TRBJ2-3; D uncertain. In germline, CDR1 is SGHRS, CDR2 YFSETQ. This CDR3 has 14 amino acids. V shed 1 base and J shed 2 bases, with 8 bases lying between them. Using reference TRBV5-1 and TRBJ2-3 for the parts outside the CDR3, the full variable domain is KAGVTQTPRYLIKTRGQQVTLSCSPISGHRSVSWYQQTPGQGLQFLFEYFSETQRNKGNFPGRFSGRQFSNSRSEMNVSTLELGDSALYLCASSLTPDTDTQYFGPGTRLTVL.

This clonotype turned up a few times. The rearrangement joins TRBV29-1 to TRBJ2-3; no firm D call. Germline assignment: CDR1 SQVTM and CDR2 ANQGSEA. The V and J ends lost 5 bases and 2 bases respectively, with 11 bases between them. CDR3 size: 13 residues. CDR3 in amino acids: CSVNGPDTDTQYF. DNA for the CDR3: TGCAGCGTTAATGGTCCAGACACAGATACGCAGTATTTT.

This clonotype occurred once. The V and J genes are TRBV7-7 and TRBJ1-5, with unresolved D. The germline V gene has CDR1 SSHAT and CDR2 FNYEAQ (reference sequence). Trimming took 1 base from V and 6 from J, leaving 7 bases between them. The CDR3 has 13 amino acids. The CDR3 reads CASSLDRFQPQHF. The CDR3 nucleotides read TGTGCCAGCAGCTTAGATAGGTTTCAGCCCCAGCATTTT. The whole variable domain, filled in from reference TRBV7-7 and TRBJ1-5, reads GAGVSQSPRYKVTKRGQDVTLRCDPISSHATLYWYQQALGQGPEFLTYFNYEAQPDKSGLPSDRFSAERPEGSISTLTIQRTEQRDSAMYRCASSLDRFQPQHFGDGTRLSIL.

This clonotype was counted between two and nine times. The rearrangement uses TRBV5-1 and TRBJ2-3; D remains ambiguous. The germline gives CDR1 SGHRS, CDR2 YFSETQ. The CDR3 contains 15 residues. V lost 2 bases to trimming and J lost 1 base, with 11 bases between them. CDR3 coding DNA: TGCGCCAGCAGCTTAGGAAGGGCCCGCACAGATACGCAGTATTTT. Translating gives CASSLGRARTDTQYF.

J is TRBJ2-7 and V is TRBV7-9, with D perhaps TRBD2 (6 bases). Germline CDR1 reads SEHNR; CDR2 reads FQNEAQ (reference sequence). CDR3 size: 16 residues. V was pared by 5 bases and J by 2 bases, with 19 bases between. The CDR3 bases are TGTGCCAGCAGCCCAGCCGAAGGAGGGCTGACCTACGAGCAGTACTTC. Amino acid sequence: CASSPAEGGLTYEQYF. The variable domain in full, with the rest retrieved from reference TRBV7-9 and TRBJ2-7, is DTGVSQNPRHKITKRGQNVTFRCDPISEHNRLYWYRQTLGQGPEFLTYFQNEAQLEKSRLLSDRFSAERPKGSFSTLEIQRTEQGDSAMYLCASSPAEGGLTYEQYFGPGTRLTVT.

The chain has TRBV6-5 and TRBJ2-2, with 8 bases lining up with TRBD2. CDR3 length equals 16 residues. CDR1 is MNHEY, CDR2 SVGAGI, per germline. Germline trimming cut 6 bases from V and 5 bases from J; bases unmatched to any gene: 11. CDR3 sequence (DNA): TGTGCCAGCAGAATCGGGGGGGGAGGAAAAACCGGGGAGCTGTTTTTT. This encodes CASRIGGGGKTGELFF.

This clonotype was recorded a few times. The genes are TRBV6-2 or TRBV6-3 and TRBJ1-2, with 7 bases that match TRBD1. The CDR3 spans 14 residues. The germline V gene encodes CDR1 MNHEY and CDR2 SVGEGT. Unmatched junction bases numbered 10, after V lost 7 bases and J lost 5 bases. CDR3 residues: CASKDDRVGYGYTF. Here the CDR3 DNA reads TGTGCCAGCAAAGACGACAGGGTCGGGTATGGCTACACCTTC.

A few counts support this clonotype. This chain uses TRBV6-2 or TRBV6-3 with TRBJ2-1, with 12 positions matching TRBD2. CDR1 is MNHEY and CDR2 is SVGEGT in the germline V gene. With V trimmed by 7 bases and J by 9 bases, 7 bases remained unmatched. This CDR3 spans 14 amino acids. CDR3 DNA: TGTGCCAGCAAACTAGCGGGAGGTGGTGGTGAGCAGTTCTTC. As protein: CASKLAGGGGEQFF.

This clonotype was observed a few times. V and J are TRBV12-3 or TRBV12-4 and TRBJ2-3; D possibly corresponds to TRBD1 (6 bases). Trimming cost V 6 bases and J 7 bases, with 11 bases left between them. The CDR3 consists of 12 residues. The CDR3 DNA is TGTGCCAGCAGCCTCACAGGGAATACGCAGTATTTT. Translation gives CASSLTGNTQYF.

This chain joins TRBV29-1 and TRBJ1-1, with D unresolved. V lost 7 bases, J lost 2 bases, and 11 bases lay in between. The CDR3 runs 12 residues. Germline CDR1 and CDR2: SQVTM and ANQGSEA. DNA of the CDR3: TGCAGCGCTCGCAGGCTAAACACTGAAGCTTTCTTT. This translates into CSARRLNTEAFF.

V and J are TRBV2 and TRBJ2-3; TRBD2 matches 14 bases. The V gene's germline CDR1 is SNHLY and CDR2 FYNNEI. Trimming took 7 bases from V and 6 from J; bases not matched to a gene: 6. The CDR3 extends over 15 amino acids. This CDR3 reads CASNRLAGGQDTQYF. CDR3 coding DNA: TGTGCCAGCAACCGACTAGCGGGGGGGCAGGATACGCAGTATTTT. Together with reference TRBV2 and TRBJ2-3, the CDR3 gives the full variable domain: EPEVTQTPSHQVTQMGQEVILRCVPISNHLYFYWYRQILGQKVEFLVSFYNNEISEKSEIFDDQFSVERPDGSNFTLKIRSTKLEDSAMYFCASNRLAGGQDTQYFGPGTRLTVL.

The table lists this clonotype with a few counts. The J gene is TRBJ1-2, the V gene TRBV9; possibly TRBD1 for D (5 bases). In germline, CDR1 is SGDLS, CDR2 YYNGEE. V shed 0 bases and J shed 2 bases, with 8 bases lying between them. The CDR3 runs to 14 residues. DNA of the CDR3: TGTGCCAGCAGCGTAGATAACAGGAACTATGGCTACACCTTC. Amino acids: CASSVDNRNYGYTF.

This chain links TRBV7-9 with TRBJ2-5; 11 positions match TRBD2. Germline V gives CDR1 SEHNR, CDR2 FQNEAQ (reference sequence). This CDR3 is 17 amino acids long. J lost 5 bases, V lost 1 base, and 9 bases had no gene match. Here the CDR3 DNA reads TGTGCCAGCAGCTTAGGATCTAGCGGGAGGAGCGAGGAGACCCAGTACTTC. Translating gives CASSLGSSGRSEETQYF.

The genes are TRBV14 and TRBJ2-2; 7 nucleotides agree with TRBD1. Per germline, CDR1 SGHDN and CDR2 FVKESK. V trimming: 4 bases; J trimming: 6 bases; junction bases outside the gene matches: 8. This CDR3 region has 15 residues. The CDR3 region is CASSRGTVVAGELFF. The CDR3 DNA reads as TGTGCCAGCAGCCGTGGGACAGTTGTCGCCGGGGAGCTGTTTTTT.

The chain couples TRBV5-1 to TRBJ2-2; a possible D gene is TRBD2 (6 bases). The CDR3 consists of 17 residues. V was pared by 0 bases and J by 0 bases, with 12 bases between. From germline, CDR1 is SGHRS and CDR2 YFSETQ. This CDR3 is CASSLVRDSANTGELFF. CDR3 nucleotide sequence: TGCGCCAGCAGCTTGGTGCGGGACTCCGCGAACACCGGGGAGCTGTTTTTT.

This clonotype was seen more than once but under ten times. This chain links TRBV20-1 with TRBJ2-7, with a weak D call TRBD2 (5 bases). The CDR3 spans 14 residues. Trimming left V 7 bases short and J 5 bases short, with 21 bases between. CDR1 is DFQATT, CDR2 SNEGSKA, per germline (reference sequence). CDR3 nucleotides: TGCAGTGGGAGGCCGGATGTGAGGGTCAACGAGCAGTACTTC. Its protein product is CSGRPDVRVNEQYF.

In DNA form, the CDR3 reads TGTGCCAGCAGCTTCGGGCCCCAGAACACTGAAGCTTTCTTT. As protein: CASSFGPQNTEAFF. The chain is built from TRBV5-8 and TRBJ1-1; no clear D gene. The CDR3 is 14 amino acids. The germline V gene has CDR1 SGHTS and CDR2 YDEGEE. The V end was cut by 2 bases, the J end by 1 base, with 9 bases between.

This chain links TRBV7-9 with TRBJ1-1; weak D call: TRBD1 (6 bases). Trimming left V 4 bases short and J 4 bases short, with 13 bases between. From germline, CDR1 is SEHNR and CDR2 FQNEAQ (reference sequence). The CDR3 covers 14 residues. CDR3 protein: CASSSGVLSTEAFF. CDR3 DNA sequence: TGTGCCAGCAGCTCAGGGGTCCTGAGCACTGAAGCTTTCTTT.

This clonotype came up a few times. The J gene is TRBJ1-6, the V gene TRBV30; D may be TRBD1 (5 bases). CDR1 and CDR2 (germline): GTSNPN, SVGIG (reference sequence). V lost 5 bases, J lost 6 bases, and 17 bases lay in between. The CDR3 contains 15 residues. CDR3 DNA: TGTGCCTGGTCTACGGAGGGCCAGGGTAATTCACCCCTCCACTTT. Its protein is CAWSTEGQGNSPLHF.

The chain couples TRBV10-3 to TRBJ2-2; D gene uncertain. This CDR3 has 19 amino acids. The V gene's germline CDR1 is ENHRY and CDR2 SYGVKD. V was cut by 6 bases and J by 2 bases, with 25 bases left in between. The CDR3 loop reads CAIRGGAGRTRPNTGELFF. CDR3 sequence (DNA): TGTGCCATCAGGGGTGGCGCAGGCCGGACCCGACCCAACACCGGGGAGCTGTTTTTT.

This clonotype showed up just once. The chain recombines TRBV18 with TRBJ1-3; TRBD1 might be the D (5 bases). V lost 2 bases and J lost 0, with 8 bases in between. CDR1 is KGHSH and CDR2 is LQKENI in the germline V gene. This CDR3 region has 15 residues. The CDR3 loop reads CASSPSGHSGNTIYF. CDR3 DNA: TGTGCCAGCTCACCAAGTGGACACTCTGGAAACACCATATATTTT.

V is TRBV2 and J is TRBJ1-4; 7 nucleotides line up with TRBD1. Germline loops: CDR1 SNHLY, CDR2 FYNNEI. With 4 bases clipped from V and 7 bases from J, the junction kept 9 bases outside the gene matches. CDR3 length equals 15 residues. For the CDR3, the DNA is TGTGCCAGCAGTGGGGGACAGCCGGTCGGTGAAAAACTGTTTTTT. The encoded protein is CASSGGQPVGEKLFF.

This clonotype was counted a few times. The chain recombines TRBV30 with TRBJ2-2; TRBD2 agrees at 10 bases. CDR1 GTSNPN and CDR2 SVGIG come from the germline V gene (reference sequence). The CDR3 runs 15 residues. The junction had 6 bases not matched to a gene; V was cut back by 3 bases and J by 5 bases. This CDR3 reads CAWRKVAGGTGELFF. CDR3 coding DNA: TGTGCCTGGAGGAAAGTAGCGGGAGGAACCGGGGAGCTGTTTTTT.

This clonotype is medium-sized in the sample. The V and J genes are TRBV4-2 and TRBJ2-5; no firm D call. V was clipped by 2 bases and J by 0 bases, with 4 bases between them. This CDR3 region has 13 residues. CDR1 is LGHNA, CDR2 YNFKEQ, per germline. CDR3 loop: CASSQKDQETQYF. The DNA of the CDR3 is TGTGCCAGCAGCCAAAAAGACCAAGAGACCCAGTACTTC.

The chain combines TRBV3-1 with TRBJ2-5; 8 nucleotides line up with TRBD2. The CDR3 contains 14 residues. Per germline, CDR1 LGHDT and CDR2 YNNKEL (reference sequence). V shed 6 bases and J 2 bases; nucleotides not matched to a gene: 5. CDR3 bases: TGTGCCAGCAGTCAGACTAGCGAACAAGAGACCCAGTACTTC. Amino acid sequence: CASSQTSEQETQYF.